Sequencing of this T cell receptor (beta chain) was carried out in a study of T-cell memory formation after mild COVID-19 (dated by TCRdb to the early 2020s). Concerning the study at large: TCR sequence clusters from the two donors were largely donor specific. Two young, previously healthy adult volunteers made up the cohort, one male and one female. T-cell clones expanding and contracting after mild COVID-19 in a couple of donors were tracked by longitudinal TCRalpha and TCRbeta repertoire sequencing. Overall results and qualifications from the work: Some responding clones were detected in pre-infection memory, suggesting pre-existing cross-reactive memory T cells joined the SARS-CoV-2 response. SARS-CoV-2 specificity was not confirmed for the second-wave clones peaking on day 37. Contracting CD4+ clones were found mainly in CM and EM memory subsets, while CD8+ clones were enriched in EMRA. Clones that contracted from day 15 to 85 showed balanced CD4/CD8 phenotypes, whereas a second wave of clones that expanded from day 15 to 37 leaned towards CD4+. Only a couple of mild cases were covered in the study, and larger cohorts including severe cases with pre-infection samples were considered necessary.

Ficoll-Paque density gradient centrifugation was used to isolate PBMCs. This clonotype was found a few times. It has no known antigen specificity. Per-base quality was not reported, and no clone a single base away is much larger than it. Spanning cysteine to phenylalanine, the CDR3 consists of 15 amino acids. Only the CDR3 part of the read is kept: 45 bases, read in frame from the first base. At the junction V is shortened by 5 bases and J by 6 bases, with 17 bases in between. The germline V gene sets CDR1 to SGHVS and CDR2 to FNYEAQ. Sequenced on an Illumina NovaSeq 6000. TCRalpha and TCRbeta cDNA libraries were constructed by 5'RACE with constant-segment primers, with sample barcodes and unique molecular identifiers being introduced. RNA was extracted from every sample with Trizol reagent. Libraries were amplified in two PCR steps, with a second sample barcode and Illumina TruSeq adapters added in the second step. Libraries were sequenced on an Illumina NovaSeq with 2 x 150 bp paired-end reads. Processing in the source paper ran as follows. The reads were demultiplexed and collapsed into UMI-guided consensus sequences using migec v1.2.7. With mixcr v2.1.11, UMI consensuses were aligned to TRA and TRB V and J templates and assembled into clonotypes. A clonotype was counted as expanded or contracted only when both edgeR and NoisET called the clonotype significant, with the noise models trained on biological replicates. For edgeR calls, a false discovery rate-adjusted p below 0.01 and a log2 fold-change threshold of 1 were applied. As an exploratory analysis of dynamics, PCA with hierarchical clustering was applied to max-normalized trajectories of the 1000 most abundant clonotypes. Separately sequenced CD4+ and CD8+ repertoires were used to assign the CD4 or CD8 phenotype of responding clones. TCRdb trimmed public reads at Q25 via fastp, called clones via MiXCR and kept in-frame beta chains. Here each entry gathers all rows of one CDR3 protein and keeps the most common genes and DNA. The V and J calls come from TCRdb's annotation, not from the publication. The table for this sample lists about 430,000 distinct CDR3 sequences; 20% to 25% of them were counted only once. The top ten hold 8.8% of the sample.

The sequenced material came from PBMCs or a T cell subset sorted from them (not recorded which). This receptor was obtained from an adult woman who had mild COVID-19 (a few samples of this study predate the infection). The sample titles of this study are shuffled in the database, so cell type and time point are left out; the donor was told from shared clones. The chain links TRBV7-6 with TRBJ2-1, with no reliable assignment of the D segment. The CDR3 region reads CASSPSRQSLNEQFF. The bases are TGTGCCAGCAGCCCATCCCGACAATCCCTCAATGAGCAGTTCTTC.